This passage covers 2 T cell receptor beta chains from one sample sequenced in a study of T cells after posttransplantation cyclophosphamide. Some clones are missing from TCRdb's copy, which holds only in-frame ones; the method was immunoSEQ multiplex PCR. Counted here are approximately 15,000 clones, over 75% occurring once; the ten biggest clones make up 0.75% to 1%. What was sequenced was memory CD4+ T cells sorted from PBMCs. All receptors come from a man aged 45-65 years in good health, CMV-negative, and a related stem cell transplant donor.

This clone has just one count. The chain uses TRBV19 and TRBJ1-5; 10 positions match TRBD1. CDR1 is LNHDA and CDR2 is SQIVND in the germline V gene (reference sequence). V lost 5 bases to trimming and J lost 6 bases; unmatched junction nucleotides: 4. The CDR3 is 14 residues long. CDR3 nucleotides: TGTGCCAGTAGTCCCGGGACAGGGGTTCAGCCCCAGCATTTT. Translation: CASSPGTGVQPQHF.

The V and J genes are TRBV2 and TRBJ1-5, with D uncertain. CDR1 and CDR2 (germline): SNHLY, FYNNEI. CDR3 size: 12 residues. V was clipped by 3 bases and J by 5 bases, with 5 bases between them. For the CDR3, the DNA is TGTGCCAGCAGTGACGGTGATCAGCCCCAGCATTTT. Translation gives CASSDGDQPQHF.